This T cell receptor beta chain was profiled in a study of CXCR3-negative and CXCR3-positive naive CD8 T cells. The wider study: Every library held about 1.5 +/- 0.3 million TRB reads, and the total came to around 130 million.

Study results and caveats: CXCR3-positive naive cells carried more hydrophobic TRB CDR3s than CXCR3-negative naive cells did. With respect to TRBV-TRBJ usage, naive CXCR3-negative and CXCR3-positive cells were similar; memory differed.

In regard to this clonotype: What it binds is not known.

CD45RO-CCR7+CD27+CD95- was the phenotype of naive CD8+ T cells. UMI-labeled 5' RACE TRB cDNA libraries were prepared from the cells. TCRdb reanalyzed the 5' RACE reads, giving one entry per CDR3 protein sequence and no DNA. Listed are some 130,000 distinct CDR3 sequences; 0.59% falls within the top ten. Sequencing input: naive CXCR3+ CD8+ T cells from blood. Noted subset: CD45RO-CCR7+CD27+CD95- naive CD8+ T cells expressing CXCR3 (TNR3+). This TCR was sampled from a human donor in good health. Some clones in this sample may be carry-over from other donors' samples.

The CDR3 loop is CASSQAAGDLYNEQFF. The chain uses TRBV5-4 and TRBJ2-1; as DNA is missing, the TRBD2 call by TCRdb cannot be tested. There are 16 residues in the CDR3. Looked up from germline, CDR1 is SGHNT and CDR2 is YYREEE (reference sequence).